The rows below give T cell receptor beta chains drawn from one sample of a study of blood T cell dynamics during melanoma immunotherapy. TCRdb's copy holds only in-frame clones and misses some; the assay was immunoSEQ multiplex PCR. The sample holds 9,500 to 15,000 clones; more than 75% are singletons and the top ten take approximately 4.1%. Sequencing used blood, obtained from a patient treated with checkpoint blockade. All receptors come from a human donor with melanoma. Both conserved end residues are trimmed from each CDR3. Expanded clones are given a class, and other clones once, few, many or no size at all.

clone size | V gene | CDR3 protein
NA | TRBV7-2 | ASSDREGKNIQY
once | TRBV12-5 | ASGLGPTRSGGAAF
NA | TRBV5-5 | ASSPGLAGSSGRETQY
NA | TRBV7-8 | ASSLAGRGNIQY
NA | TRBV5-1 | ASSRAGTVYEQY
NA | TRBV2 | AGARGLGRRDEQF
NA | TRBV19 | ASSSPDRYVRSPQH
NA | TRBV5-1 | ASSPKGLDLNEQF
NA | TRBV9 | ASSEGGRIPYEQY
NA | TRBV30 | AWRPPGVAGYNEQF
NA | TRBV6-5 | ASSPNRDGYGYT
few | TRBV19 | ASSYLDRDNTEAF
NA | TRBV30 | AWSVRQGAGVSNQPQH
few | TRBV19 | ASSIQGESPLH
NA | TRBV5-1 | ASRLGGSGYT
NA | TRBV5-5 | ASTPYLATYNEQF
NA | TRBV7-9 | ASSLDRGGGYGYT
NA | TRBV29-1 | SVILGTDNYGYT
once | TRBV9 | ASSVGTYNEQF
NA | TRBV7-2 | ASSEGGWFAPTKLF
once | TRBV11-2 | ASSLGPRERGDIYNEQF
few | TRBV7-6 | ASSLGGQEVYTEAF
NA | TRBV7-2 | ASSLAGTTYEQY
NA | TRBV5-1 | ASNTGEGEETQY
NA | TRBV5-1 | ASRVTGATNEKLF
NA | TRBV19 | ASSKDRRYGYT
NA | TRBV7-9 | ASSAGLAADTQY
NA | TRBV7-8 | ASSLTGQFYEQY
NA | TRBV29-1 | SVEGTAPSSYNEQF
NA | TRBV11-2 | ASSTTGGYGYT
once | TRBV21-1 | ASPQETQY
NA | TRBV30 | AWSYGSSGANVLT
NA | TRBV7-9 | ASSSLTSGAPRDVQQY
NA | TRBV6-5 | ASSYVTGPYEQY
NA | TRBV14 | ASSLAPGGTYEQY
once | TRBV5-1 | ASSSTTSGTGELF
few | TRBV9 | ASSVEAGWDTQY
once | TRBV7-2 | ASSPDRANQPQH
NA | TRBV11-3 | ASSSIPNTEAF
NA | TRBV7-2 | ASRQGVGTDTQY
NA | TRBV7-9 | ASSLSELYGYT
few | TRBV13 | ASSPRGAEAF
NA | TRBV14 | ASSQDLSYGYT
NA | TRBV19 | ASRGQGTYGYT
once | TRBV29-1 | SVKGQLNTGELF
NA | TRBV7-2 | ASSSTTAYEQY
NA | TRBV9 | ASSPRGDEQY
NA | TRBV19 | ASSNKGQGTGVLNEKLF
NA | TRBV6-1 | ASSQEETGLAVYEQY
NA | TRBV5-1 | ASSLLAGVNEQF
NA | TRBV5-5 | ASSLEGRETPST
NA | TRBV7-8 | ASSPREGALQETQY
NA | TRBV7-9 | ASSSTGFRTEAF
NA | TRBV7-6 | ASTGPNTGELF